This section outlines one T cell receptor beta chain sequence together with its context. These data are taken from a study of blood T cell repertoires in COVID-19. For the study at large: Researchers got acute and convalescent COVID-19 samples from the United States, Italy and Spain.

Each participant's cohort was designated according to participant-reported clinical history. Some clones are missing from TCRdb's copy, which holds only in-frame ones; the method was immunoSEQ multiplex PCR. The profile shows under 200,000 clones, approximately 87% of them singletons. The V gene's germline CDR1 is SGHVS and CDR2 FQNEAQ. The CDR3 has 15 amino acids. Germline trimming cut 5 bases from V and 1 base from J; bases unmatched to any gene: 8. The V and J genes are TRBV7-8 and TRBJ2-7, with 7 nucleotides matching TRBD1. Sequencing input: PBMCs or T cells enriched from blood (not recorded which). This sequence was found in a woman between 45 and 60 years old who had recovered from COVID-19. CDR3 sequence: CASSGRTGSSYEQYF. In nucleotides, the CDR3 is TGTGCCAGCAGCGGTAGGACAGGATCATCCTACGAGCAGTACTTC.